These 26 T cell receptor beta chains were sequenced from one sample in a study of T cell responses to AZD1222 COVID-19 vaccine (dated by TCRdb to the early 2020s). The sample's time point label, decoded: baseline before first vaccination. Receptor libraries were prepared by the immunoSEQ multiplex PCR assay. TCRdb mirrors the immuneACCESS table, restricted to in-frame sequences. Some clones are absent from its copies; in checked studies, under half trace to an unresolved V gene, and the reason for the others is unknown. The sample table lists tens of thousands of clones, around three quarters of them with a count of one. Under 5% of the sample lies in the top ten. The sequenced sample was peripheral blood, obtained on day 0 of AZD1222 vaccination. The receptor source for this set is an adult in good health.

A single count supports this clone. V usage is TRBV7-3 and J usage is TRBJ2-2; D perhaps matches TRBD1 (5 bases). V was pared by 6 bases and J by 1 base, with 12 bases between. CDR3 length: 15 amino acids. Germline V gene sequence: CDR1 SGHTA, CDR2 FQGTGA. CDR3 sequence: CASSRTGQNTGELFF. CDR3 nucleotide sequence: TGTGCCAGCAGTCGAACCGGACAGAACACCGGGGAGCTGTTTTTT.

This chain connects TRBV7-9 to TRBJ2-5, with D perhaps TRBD1 or TRBD2 (5 bases each). V lost 1 base, J lost 5 bases, and 14 bases lay in between. This CDR3 comprises 15 residues. The germline V gene has CDR1 SEHNR and CDR2 FQNEAQ (reference sequence). The CDR3 DNA follows: TGTGCCAGCAGCTTAGTCCAGGGAGAGTCGGAGACCCAGTACTTC. Its translation: CASSLVQGESETQYF.

This rearrangement joins TRBV7-2 to TRBJ2-3, with unresolved D. V was shortened by 5 bases and J by 1 base, with 13 bases between the two germline ends. This CDR3 spans 15 amino acids. CDR1 and CDR2 from the germline V gene are SGHTA and FQGNSA. The CDR3 here is CASSTGMVGTDTQYF. The CDR3 DNA sequence: TGTGCCAGCAGCACCGGAATGGTGGGCACAGATACGCAGTATTTT.

V usage is TRBV5-1 and J usage is TRBJ1-4; no reliable D call. CDR3 length equals 15 residues. Trimming left V 4 bases short and J 2 bases short, with 12 bases between. Germline V gives CDR1 SGHRS, CDR2 YFSETQ. CDR3 DNA: TGCGCCAGCAGCCCCGCGATGGTCACTAATGAAAAACTGTTTTTT. Translating it yields CASSPAMVTNEKLFF. The complete variable domain, with remaining parts taken from reference TRBV5-1 and TRBJ1-4, reads KAGVTQTPRYLIKTRGQQVTLSCSPISGHRSVSWYQQTPGQGLQFLFEYFSETQRNKGNFPGRFSGRQFSNSRSEMNVSTLELGDSALYLCASSPAMVTNEKLFFGSGTQLSVL.

The rearrangement links TRBV29-1 to TRBJ1-5; D remains unclear. Germline CDR1 and CDR2: SQVTM and ANQGSEA. The CDR3 is made up of 12 amino acids. Trimming removed 5 bases from V and 5 bases from J, with 10 bases in between. The CDR3, as DNA: TGCAGCGTTTGTGACACCGATCAGCCCCAGCATTTT. This sequence encodes CSVCDTDQPQHF.

The chain joins TRBV29-1 to TRBJ2-5; 9 bases are shared with TRBD2. V dropped 3 bases and J dropped 4; count of bases not matched to a gene: 6. Germline V gene sequence: CDR1 SQVTM, CDR2 ANQGSEA. The CDR3 has 14 amino acids. The CDR3 nucleotides are TGCAGCGTTGAGGCGGGGGGGCCCACAGAGACCCAGTACTTC. Its translation is CSVEAGGPTETQYF.

This chain uses TRBV6-2 or TRBV6-3 with TRBJ1-5; D gene unclear. CDR1 is MNHEY and CDR2 is SVGEGT in the germline V gene. The CDR3 contains 15 residues. V dropped 5 bases and J dropped 4 bases, with 15 bases sitting between them. The CDR3, as DNA: TGTGCCAGCAGTGGTCCTGTGAGAGTTAATCAGCCCCAGCATTTT. Translation gives CASSGPVRVNQPQHF.

The chain couples TRBV7-9 to TRBJ1-4; D unresolved. The CDR3 is 15 residues long. Germline V CDR1 and CDR2: SEHNR, FQNEAQ (reference sequence). Trimming stripped 4 bases from V and 3 bases from J, with 12 bases between. The CDR3 bases are TGTGCCAGCAGCTCTGGGCCCGCGGCTAATGAAAAACTGTTTTTT. Its translation: CASSSGPAANEKLFF.

The chain carries TRBV7-9 and TRBJ2-7, with 9 bases that match TRBD2. V lost 1 base, J lost 3 bases, and 7 bases stayed unmatched. This CDR3 has 16 residues. Germline values: CDR1 SEHNR, CDR2 FQNEAQ (reference sequence). CDR3 in DNA: TGTGCCAGCAGCTTAGGTCCTAGCGGGATGGGCTACGAGCAGTACTTC. Encoded protein: CASSLGPSGMGYEQYF.

V usage is TRBV10-3 and J usage is TRBJ2-3; D is perhaps TRBD2 (6 bases). V was trimmed by 3 bases and J by 2 bases, leaving 12 bases between them. Looked up from germline, CDR1 is ENHRY and CDR2 is SYGVKD. The CDR3 has 15 residues. CDR3 nucleotide sequence: TGTGCCATCAGTGATGGGGCGGGGAACACAGATACGCAGTATTTT. This sequence encodes CAISDGAGNTDTQYF.

There are a few counts of this clone. The chain's CDR3 is CAWSVRRSSYEQYF. The CDR3 nucleotides read TGTGCCTGGAGTGTGAGGAGGAGCAGCTACGAGCAGTACTTC. The chain combines TRBV30 with TRBJ2-7; possible D gene TRBD2, 5 bases. Germline V gene data show CDR1 as GTSNPN and CDR2 as SVGIG (reference sequence). V lost 0 bases to trimming and J lost 3 bases, with 12 bases between them. The length of the CDR3 is 14 residues.

V is TRBV7-9 and J is TRBJ2-7; 9 bases match TRBD1. The CDR3 has 14 residues. CDR1 and CDR2 (germline): SEHNR, FQNEAQ (reference sequence). V lost 5 bases to trimming and J lost 6 bases; unmatched junction nucleotides: 8. This chain's CDR3 is CASSPGTGRFEQYF. CDR3 coding DNA: TGTGCCAGCAGCCCCGGGACAGGGCGTTTCGAGCAGTACTTC.

The gene calls are TRBV7-6 and TRBJ1-6; perhaps TRBD1 as D (6 bases). The germline V and J ends were trimmed by 5 bases and 7 bases, with 15 bases remaining between them. The CDR3 spans 15 residues. Germline CDR1 is SGHVS and CDR2 is FNYEAQ. This CDR3 is CASSPSTGINSPLHF. In nucleotides, the CDR3 is TGTGCCAGCAGCCCATCAACAGGGATCAATTCACCCCTCCACTTT.

The J gene is TRBJ2-7, the V gene TRBV6-2 or TRBV6-3, with 9 bases matching TRBD1. The CDR3 is 14 residues long. From germline, CDR1 is MNHEY and CDR2 SVGEGT. V gave up 5 bases and J gave up 5 bases; unmatched junction bases: 7. This chain's CDR3 is CASSRGQGPDEQYF. Written as DNA, the CDR3 is TGTGCCAGCAGTCGTGGACAGGGGCCCGACGAGCAGTACTTC.

The J gene is TRBJ1-1, the V gene TRBV6-5, with a possible D match to TRBD1 (6 bases). Germline V gene sequence: CDR1 MNHEY, CDR2 SVGAGI. The ends were cut back, 2 bases at V and 6 bases at J, with 10 bases in the middle. The CDR3 loop spans 13 amino acids. CDR3 in DNA: TGTGCCAGCAGTTACGCAGGGGTCGCTGAAGCTTTCTTT. Encoded protein: CASSYAGVAEAFF.

The gene calls are TRBV5-1 and TRBJ1-1; perhaps TRBD1 as D (6 bases). Trimming pared 3 bases from V and 1 base from J, leaving 10 bases between. Germline assignment: CDR1 SGHRS and CDR2 YFSETQ. The CDR3 has 14 amino acids. This chain's CDR3 is CASSWDTSNTEAFF. CDR3 nucleotides: TGCGCCAGCAGCTGGGACACGTCGAACACTGAAGCTTTCTTT.

This sequence joins TRBV7-9 and TRBJ1-2; D is unclear. This CDR3 has 16 residues. With 1 base removed from V and 8 bases from J, the gap between germline ends came to 20 bases. CDR1 is SEHNR, CDR2 FQNEAQ, per germline (reference sequence). The chain's CDR3 is CASSLVPLEGAGGYTF. The CDR3 nucleotides are TGTGCCAGCAGCTTAGTCCCCCTTGAGGGCGCGGGAGGCTACACCTTC.

This clone was recorded a few times. The rearrangement uses TRBV7-9 and TRBJ2-7; no clear D. This CDR3 has 13 residues. The V gene's germline CDR1 is SEHNR and CDR2 FQNEAQ (reference sequence). V was trimmed by 7 bases and J by 4 bases, leaving 14 bases between them. The CDR3 is CASMKGSVYEQYF. The CDR3 DNA follows: TGTGCCAGCATGAAAGGTTCGGTTTACGAGCAGTACTTC.

This chain connects TRBV18 to TRBJ2-2; 8 positions agree with TRBD1. With 3 bases clipped from V and 7 bases from J, the junction kept 7 bases outside the gene matches. The CDR3 sequence is 15 residues long. Germline lookup yields CDR1 KGHSH and CDR2 LQKENI. The CDR3 coding sequence is TGTGCCAGCTCACCGCGGCAGGGGGCGGACGGGGAGCTGTTTTTT. Translation gives CASSPRQGADGELFF.

The genes are TRBV3-1 (or the pseudogene TRBV3-2) and TRBJ1-3; possible D gene TRBD1, 5 bases. V was clipped by 1 base and J by 2 bases, with 9 bases between them. CDR1 and CDR2 from the germline V gene are LGHDT and YNNKEL (reference sequence). The CDR3 is 15 amino acids. The CDR3: CASSQVPGAGNTIYF. CDR3 nucleotide sequence: TGTGCCAGCAGCCAAGTACCGGGGGCTGGAAACACCATATATTTT.

The chain uses TRBV5-4 and TRBJ2-1; D is perhaps TRBD1 (6 bases). CDR3 length equals 14 residues. The germline gives CDR1 SGHNT, CDR2 YYREEE (reference sequence). V shed 4 bases and J shed 7 bases, with 15 bases lying between them. For the CDR3, the DNA is TGTGCCAGCAGCCACAAGGACAGCTTGAATGAGCAGTTCTTC. Translated, it gives CASSHKDSLNEQFF.

This clone ranks as medium-sized. This chain links TRBV7-9 with TRBJ1-1; D not resolved. Germline V gene data show CDR1 as SEHNR and CDR2 as FQNEAQ (reference sequence). Trimming removed 1 base from V and 4 bases from J, with 7 bases in between. The CDR3 spans 13 residues. The CDR3 nucleotides are TGTGCCAGCAGCTTAGGCGCGGGCACTGAAGCTTTCTTT. Translating gives CASSLGAGTEAFF.

This rearrangement joins TRBV7-9 to TRBJ2-7, with D perhaps TRBD1 (6 bases). This CDR3 is built from 12 residues. CDR1 is SEHNR and CDR2 is FQNEAQ in the germline V gene (reference sequence). Deletions cut 5 bases from V and 4 bases from J, with 9 bases between. CDR3 sequence: CASSLQGYEQYF. CDR3 nucleotide sequence: TGTGCCAGCAGCCTTCAGGGGTACGAGCAGTACTTC.

The chain carries TRBV19 and TRBJ1-2; weak D call: TRBD1 (6 bases). In germline, CDR1 is LNHDA, CDR2 SQIVND (reference sequence). This CDR3 has 14 residues. V gave up 3 bases and J gave up 4 bases, with 12 bases separating them. CDR3 protein: CASSIRQAVYGYTF. The DNA for the CDR3 is TGTGCCAGTAGTATTCGACAGGCTGTCTATGGCTACACCTTC.

This sequence joins TRBV6-5 and TRBJ1-1; tentatively, D is TRBD1 (5 bases). Trimming took off 2 bases at V and 11 bases at J, with 12 bases between the two ends. The CDR3 has 12 residues. The V gene's germline CDR1 is MNHEY and CDR2 SVGAGI. CDR3 amino acids: CASSYPLGVAFF. The CDR3 DNA reads TGTGCCAGCAGTTACCCATTAGGGGTGGCTTTCTTT.

The J gene is TRBJ2-7, the V gene TRBV11-3; D might be TRBD1 (6 bases). The CDR3 runs to 15 residues. CDR1 is SGHNT, CDR2 YENEEA, per germline. Trimming left V 2 bases short and J 0 bases short, with 11 bases between. The CDR3 loop reads CASSLPRTDSYEQYF. The CDR3 DNA follows: TGTGCCAGCAGCTTACCCAGGACAGACTCCTACGAGCAGTACTTC.